Included here is one T cell receptor beta chain sequence, with context. This specimen comes from a study of shared clonotypes between healthy human individuals. Trimming removed 3 bases from V and 3 bases from J, with 8 bases in between. The CDR3 extends over 13 amino acids. In germline, CDR1 is KGHSH, CDR2 LQKENI. Method: immunoSEQ multiplex PCR; TCRdb's copy keeps in-frame clones and lacks some. The sample has about 360,000 clones; around 70% are singletons. The material sequenced was memory CD4+ T cells sorted from blood. The sample's subset: CD45RA-negative fraction. The chain employs TRBV18 and TRBJ1-2, with a weak D call TRBD1 (5 bases). The receptor was isolated from a man in his thirties or forties in good health. CDR3 sequence (DNA): TGTGCCAGCTCACCCCCGGGGGACTATGGCTACACCTTC. Encoded protein: CASSPPGDYGYTF.